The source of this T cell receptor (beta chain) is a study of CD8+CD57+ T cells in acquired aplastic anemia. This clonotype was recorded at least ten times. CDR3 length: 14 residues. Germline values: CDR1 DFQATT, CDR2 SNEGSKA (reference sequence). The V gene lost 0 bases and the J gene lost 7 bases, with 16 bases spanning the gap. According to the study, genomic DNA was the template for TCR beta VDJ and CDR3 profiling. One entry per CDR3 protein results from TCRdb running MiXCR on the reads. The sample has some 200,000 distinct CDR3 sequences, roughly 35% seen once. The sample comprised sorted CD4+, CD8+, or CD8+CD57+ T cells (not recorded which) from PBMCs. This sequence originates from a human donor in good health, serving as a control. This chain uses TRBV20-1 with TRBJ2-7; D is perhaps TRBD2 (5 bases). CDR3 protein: CSARDLGVLGEQYF. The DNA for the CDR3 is TGCAGTGCTAGAGATCTCGGGGTTCTCGGAGAGCAGTACTTC.